This T cell receptor (beta chain) is drawn from a study of T-cell reconstitution after alpha-beta-depleted transplantation in children. Study-wide results and caveats: Expanded graft clones, several hundred of them, were reportedly the source of alpha-beta T cells about two months after transplant. Diversity and T-cell counts at one year after transplant derived mostly from new T cells.

Regarding this clonotype: Its antigen remains unknown.

Unique molecular identifiers were incorporated during preparation of the TCRbeta library. TCRdb processed the PCR reads anew with MiXCR; each CDR3 protein has one entry. The sample holds 440,000 or so distinct CDR3 sequences, approximately 42% seen once. Germline CDR1 MNHEY, CDR2 SVGAGI. The CDR3 totals 15 residues. The V and J ends lost 0 bases and 10 bases respectively, with 16 bases between them. The TCR was taken from a girl aged 2 to 10 with aplastic anemia, due to receive a stem cell transplant. This chain connects TRBV6-5 to TRBJ2-1; maybe TRBD1 (6 bases). The material sequenced was PBMCs, taken before TCRalphabeta/CD19-depleted stem cell transplant. CDR3 amino acids: CASSYSTGGPLEQFF. CDR3 bases: TGTGCCAGCAGTTACTCGACAGGCGGACCGCTCGAGCAGTTCTTC.